Listed here is a single T cell receptor (beta chain). These data are taken from a study of cytomegalovirus exposure and HLA in healthy donors. Profiled with immunoSEQ multiplex PCR; TCRdb holds only in-frame clones, not every one. This table has some 190,000 clones, around 88% appearing once. J was trimmed by 8 bases and V by 6 bases; bases with no gene match: 13. CDR1 is SQVTM and CDR2 is ANQGSEA in the germline V gene. The CDR3 covers 14 residues. The TCR originated in a woman under 30 in good health and CMV-seronegative. Sequenced sample: PBMCs. The J gene is TRBJ2-4, the V gene TRBV29-1; the match to TRBD2 covers 7 bases. The CDR3, as DNA: TGCAGCGTATCCACGGGGGGAAGTGGGGACATTCAGTACTTC. Amino acid sequence: CSVSTGGSGDIQYF.